A single sample is the source of the 27 T cell receptor beta chains below, sequenced in a study of control samples from healthy donors and cancer patients. The assay was immunoSEQ multiplex PCR, and TCRdb's table has in-frame clones only and misses some. In the table there are fewer than 15,000 clones, roughly 71% of which are singletons. The sample consisted of formalin-fixed, paraffin-embedded tissue. Receptor source: a male donor with melanoma.

V is TRBV7-8 and J is TRBJ2-7; tentatively, D is TRBD1 (5 bases). This CDR3 spans 13 amino acids. Between the trimmed V and J ends, which lost 3 bases and 6 bases, there was a span of 12 bases. Germline CDR1 and CDR2: SGHVS and FQNEAQ. CDR3: CASSLRRASEQYF. DNA of the CDR3: TGTGCCAGCAGCTTGCGCAGGGCCTCCGAGCAGTACTTC.

V usage is TRBV6-5 and J usage is TRBJ1-3; 7 bases align to TRBD1. With 7 bases clipped from V and 4 bases from J, the junction kept 4 bases outside the gene matches. This CDR3 spans 13 amino acids. Germline CDR1 reads MNHEY; CDR2 reads SVGAGI. For the CDR3, the DNA is TGTGCCAGCACCAGGGGGGCCGGAAACACCATATATTTT. Amino acids: CASTRGAGNTIYF.

This clone appeared once. This chain uses TRBV28 with TRBJ1-6, with 10 bases that match TRBD1. The CDR3 is made up of 15 amino acids. V dropped 5 bases and J dropped 7; count of bases not matched to a gene: 5. Germline assignment: CDR1 MDHEN and CDR2 SYDVKM. CDR3: CASSLTGQGNSPLHF. CDR3 coding DNA: TGTGCCAGCAGTCTGACGGGACAGGGGAATTCACCCCTCCACTTT.

The chain combines TRBV2 with TRBJ2-7, with 7 bases fitting TRBD1. In germline, CDR1 is SNHLY, CDR2 FYNNEI. The V and J ends lost 0 bases and 6 bases, in that order; junction bases with no gene match: 8. This CDR3 region has 15 residues. CDR3 sequence: CASSEAGVGGSEQYF. The CDR3 region has the DNA TGTGCCAGCAGTGAAGCCGGCGTAGGGGGCTCCGAGCAGTACTTC.

The J gene is TRBJ2-3, the V gene TRBV6-2 or TRBV6-3; D may be TRBD2 (5 bases). The CDR3 runs 13 residues. Trimming pared 6 bases from V and 8 bases from J, leaving 15 bases between. Germline values: CDR1 MNHEY, CDR2 SVGEGT. The CDR3 nucleotides read TGTGCCAGCAGCCCGGACTCCTTAAGTACGCAGTATTTT. Translated, it gives CASSPDSLSTQYF.

The CDR3 loop reads CASSLRQAPSTDTQYF. DNA of the CDR3: TGCGCCAGCAGCCTTCGACAGGCCCCTAGCACAGATACGCAGTATTTT. The chain employs TRBV5-1 and TRBJ2-3; D may be TRBD1 (6 bases). Germline CDR1 reads SGHRS; CDR2 reads YFSETQ. The CDR3 runs to 16 residues. Deletions cut 4 bases from V and 0 bases from J, with 15 bases between.

The J gene is TRBJ1-3, the V gene TRBV10-3; the D is unclear. Germline V gene lookup returns CDR1 ENHRY and CDR2 SYGVKD. The CDR3 covers 13 residues. V was shortened by 10 bases and J by 3 bases, with 13 bases between the two germline ends. The CDR3: CATNGAGGNTIYF. CDR3 in DNA: TGTGCCACGAATGGCGCAGGTGGAAACACCATATATTTT.

The chain combines TRBV30 with TRBJ1-5; D is perhaps TRBD1 (5 bases). The CDR3 contains 14 residues. Germline CDR1 reads GTSNPN; CDR2 reads SVGIG (reference sequence). V lost 2 bases and J 3 bases, leaving 11 bases between the germline ends. The CDR3 bases are TGTGCCTGGAGTCGGGGGGAGGACAATCAGCCCCAGCATTTT. Translation gives CAWSRGEDNQPQHF.

For this clone: Given a much more abundant clone one base away, this may be a read error. The rearrangement joins TRBV19 to TRBJ1-2, with unresolved D. CDR1 and CDR2 (germline): LNHDA, SQIVND (reference sequence). CDR3 length equals 12 residues. DNA of the CDR3: TGTGTCAGTAGTTCCCGTACGGGTGGCTACACCTTC. It specifies CVSSSRTGGYTF.

This CDR3 reads CASSEALRLNPYEQYF. Here the CDR3 DNA reads TGTGCCAGCAGTGAAGCCCTCCGGTTAAATCCCTACGAGCAGTACTTC. The rearrangement joins TRBV6-1 to TRBJ2-7, with D hard to call. CDR1 and CDR2 (germline): MNHNS, SASEGT. Trimming removed 0 bases at V and 2 bases at J, with 14 bases between. The CDR3 runs to 16 residues.

The CDR3 protein is CASSLAGVDNSPLHF. CDR3 DNA: TGCGCCAGCAGCTTGGCAGGGGTGGATAATTCACCCCTCCACTTT. V gene TRBV5-1 combines with J gene TRBJ1-6; perhaps TRBD1 as D (6 bases). V was trimmed by 0 bases and J by 5 bases, leaving 9 bases between them. The CDR3 sequence is 15 residues long. CDR1 is SGHRS and CDR2 is YFSETQ in the germline V gene.

This clone turned up a few times. V gene TRBV7-2 combines with J gene TRBJ2-3; D remains unclear. This CDR3 comprises 13 residues. The ends were cut back, 5 bases at V and 1 base at J, with 7 bases in the middle. In germline, CDR1 is SGHTA, CDR2 FQGNSA. Here the CDR3 DNA reads TGTGCCAGCAGCCCCCGCCGCACAGATACGCAGTATTTT. It yields the protein CASSPRRTDTQYF.

The count of this clone is one. V is TRBV7-6 and J is TRBJ2-3; 9 bases are shared with TRBD2. CDR1 is SGHVS, CDR2 FNYEAQ, per germline. Losses at the gene ends were 5 bases for V and 1 base for J; bases not matched to a gene: 4. The CDR3 runs 15 residues. The CDR3 sequence is CASSARTSGTDTQYF. CDR3 nucleotide sequence: TGTGCCAGCAGCGCCAGGACTAGCGGCACAGATACGCAGTATTTT.

The V call is TRBV5-6, the J call TRBJ1-1; D not resolved. Germline V lookup: CDR1 SGHDT, CDR2 YYEEEE. The CDR3 loop spans 15 amino acids. The V and J ends lost 2 bases and 6 bases respectively, with 17 bases between them. Here the CDR3 DNA reads TGTGCCAGCAGCTTAACAGTTAGACCGGGCGCTGAAGCTTTCTTT. As protein: CASSLTVRPGAEAFF.

CDR3 in amino acids: CASNFSGPSEQYF. The CDR3 nucleotides read TGTGCCAGCAACTTTAGCGGGCCTAGCGAGCAGTACTTC. V is TRBV7-9 and J is TRBJ2-7; 7 nucleotides align to TRBD2. V lost 7 bases, J lost 6 bases, and 9 bases stayed unmatched. From germline, CDR1 is SEHNR and CDR2 FQNEAQ (reference sequence). CDR3 length: 13 amino acids.

V is TRBV10-1 and J is TRBJ2-1; D remains ambiguous. Germline-derived CDR1 and CDR2 are WNHNN and SYGVQD (reference sequence). V lost 2 bases to trimming and J lost 5 bases, with 13 bases between them. CDR3 length: 15 residues. The CDR3 sequence is CASSETGLQNNEQFF. The CDR3 DNA is TGCGCCAGCAGTGAGACCGGATTACAAAACAATGAGCAGTTCTTC.

This clone was observed once. This chain uses TRBV7-2 with TRBJ2-1; the match to TRBD2 covers 8 bases. Germline assignment: CDR1 SGHTA and CDR2 FQGNSA. The CDR3 is 12 residues long. V was clipped by 8 bases and J by 11 bases; unmatched bases: 8. The CDR3 DNA reads as TGTGCCAGCGGCGGACGGGGGGGTAAGCAGTTCTTC. Translating gives CASGGRGGKQFF.

CDR3 nucleotides: TGTGCCACCAGTGATGGGGGGGTGGTCGAGCAGTACTTC. Residues: CATSDGGVVEQYF. This chain links TRBV24-1 with TRBJ2-7; 7 positions match TRBD2. The CDR3 has 13 residues. Germline CDR1 reads KGHDR; CDR2 reads SFDVKD. V lost 3 bases to trimming and J lost 6 bases; unmatched junction nucleotides: 4.

The V gene is TRBV6-1, the J gene TRBJ2-5; D might be TRBD2 (5 bases). The germline V and J ends were trimmed by 2 bases and 10 bases, with 14 bases remaining between them. The germline gives CDR1 MNHNS, CDR2 SASEGT. The CDR3 runs to 13 residues. The CDR3 DNA is TGTGCCAGCAGTGAAAATGGTAGGAGGTTCCAGTACTTC. Residues: CASSENGRRFQYF.

The chain couples TRBV7-9 to TRBJ1-2; D possibly corresponds to TRBD1 (6 bases). Per germline, CDR1 SEHNR and CDR2 FQNEAQ (reference sequence). The CDR3 is 13 residues long. With 5 bases removed from V and 4 bases from J, the gap between germline ends came to 11 bases. CDR3 nucleotides: TGTGCCAGCAGCCGTCAGGGGAGCTATGGCTACACCTTC. It yields the protein CASSRQGSYGYTF. The full variable domain, completed using reference TRBV7-9 and TRBJ1-2, is DTGVSQNPRHKITKRGQNVTFRCDPISEHNRLYWYRQTLGQGPEFLTYFQNEAQLEKSRLLSDRFSAERPKGSFSTLEIQRTEQGDSAMYLCASSRQGSYGYTFGSGTRLTVV.

The chain uses TRBV7-2 and TRBJ2-7; a weak D match, TRBD2 (5 bases). The V gene's germline CDR1 is SGHTA and CDR2 FQGNSA. V lost 4 bases and J lost 0, with 13 bases in between. This CDR3 comprises 15 residues. This CDR3 is CASSSWRTFSYEQYF. CDR3 DNA sequence: TGTGCCAGCAGCTCCTGGAGGACGTTCTCCTACGAGCAGTACTTC.

This clone was seen a few times. This CDR3 is also generated by other DNA sequences in the sample. This chain joins TRBV4-2 and TRBJ2-7; no reliable D call. From germline, CDR1 is LGHNA and CDR2 YNFKEQ. The CDR3 totals 13 residues. V lost 0 bases to trimming and J lost 3 bases, with 6 bases between them. The CDR3 reads CASSQERFYEQYF. For the CDR3, the DNA is TGTGCCAGCAGCCAAGAACGGTTCTACGAGCAGTACTTC.

This sequence joins TRBV5-1 and TRBJ2-7; D might be TRBD2 (5 bases). Trimming pared 0 bases from V and 0 bases from J, leaving 10 bases between. Germline CDR1 reads SGHRS; CDR2 reads YFSETQ. CDR3 size: 15 residues. This CDR3 reads CASSLGSGYSYEQYF. In DNA, the CDR3 is TGCGCCAGCAGCTTGGGCAGCGGTTACTCCTACGAGCAGTACTTC.

This clone occurred a few times. The chain carries TRBV10-2 and TRBJ2-1; the D call may be TRBD1 or TRBD2 (6 bases each). The V and J ends lost 3 bases and 6 bases respectively, with 18 bases between them. The V gene's germline CDR1 is WSHSY and CDR2 SAAADI. CDR3 size: 16 residues. This CDR3 reads CASSDDRGGRSNEQFF. The CDR3 bases are TGCGCCAGCAGTGACGACCGAGGGGGGCGATCCAATGAGCAGTTCTTC.

This chain connects TRBV7-9 to TRBJ1-6, with 7 nucleotides matching TRBD1. With V trimmed by 2 bases and J by 9 bases, 7 bases remained unmatched. This CDR3 is 15 amino acids long. CDR1 and CDR2 (germline): SEHNR, FQNEAQ (reference sequence). CDR3 nucleotides: TGTGCCAGCAGCTTATCCGCGACAGGGATTTCACCCCTCCACTTT. Its translation: CASSLSATGISPLHF.

The chain combines TRBV14 with TRBJ2-2; D is possibly TRBD1 (6 bases). The CDR3 length is 17 residues. Germline V gene lookup returns CDR1 SGHDN and CDR2 FVKESK. V lost 4 bases to trimming and J lost 4 bases, with 19 bases between them. The CDR3 DNA follows: TGTGCCAGCAGCCCATTTAGGGGGAAGTCGAGCACCGGGGAGCTGTTTTTT. Residues: CASSPFRGKSSTGELFF.

The chain joins TRBV4-2 to TRBJ2-2; possible D gene TRBD1, 6 bases. The CDR3 contains 16 residues. Trimming removed 2 bases at V and 5 bases at J, with 15 bases between. Germline loops: CDR1 LGHNA, CDR2 YNFKEQ. The CDR3 sequence: CASSQLTGLRTGELFF. CDR3 DNA: TGTGCCAGCAGCCAACTCACAGGGCTAAGGACCGGGGAGCTGTTTTTT.